This TCR beta chain was observed in a study of siplizumab effects on memory and regulatory T cells. CDR1 and CDR2 from the germline V gene are SGHDT and YYEEEE. Trimming pared 3 bases from V and 7 bases from J, leaving 14 bases between. The CDR3 runs to 14 residues. TCRdb's table, derived via immunoSEQ multiplex PCR, lists solely in-frame clones and lacks some. Among more than 85,000 clones listed, 80% to 95% were seen once. Whole-study results and caveats: Alloreactive sequences traceable to unstimulated CD4+ memory cells declined significantly under siplizumab.

With regard to this clone: What it recognizes is unknown.

This chain joins TRBV5-6 and TRBJ1-3; maybe TRBD1 (5 bases). The receptor was isolated from a human donor in good health. Sample: CD4+ T cells sorted from blood. The CDR3 sequence is CASSWGSTRNTIYF. DNA for the CDR3: TGTGCCAGCAGCTGGGGGAGTACGCGTAACACCATATATTTT.